The subject of this entry is one T cell receptor (beta chain). The data are from a study of pediatric ulcerative colitis. Germline loops: CDR1 DFQATT, CDR2 SNEGSKA (reference sequence). Trimming took 3 bases from V and 1 from J, leaving 3 bases between them. This CDR3 is built from 11 residues. The repertoire was sequenced with immunoSEQ multiplex PCR; TCRdb's copy has only in-frame clones and lacks some. The sample comprises 10,000 or so clones, around nine tenths of which are singletons, and roughly 7% rests with the top ten. The gene calls are TRBV20-1 and TRBJ1-1; D call uncertain. The sequencing sample was made of blood. This receptor was taken from a girl aged 10-17 years with moderate ulcerative colitis. CDR3 DNA: TGCAGTGCTAGGAGGAACACTGAAGCTTTCTTT. Translating gives CSARRNTEAFF.